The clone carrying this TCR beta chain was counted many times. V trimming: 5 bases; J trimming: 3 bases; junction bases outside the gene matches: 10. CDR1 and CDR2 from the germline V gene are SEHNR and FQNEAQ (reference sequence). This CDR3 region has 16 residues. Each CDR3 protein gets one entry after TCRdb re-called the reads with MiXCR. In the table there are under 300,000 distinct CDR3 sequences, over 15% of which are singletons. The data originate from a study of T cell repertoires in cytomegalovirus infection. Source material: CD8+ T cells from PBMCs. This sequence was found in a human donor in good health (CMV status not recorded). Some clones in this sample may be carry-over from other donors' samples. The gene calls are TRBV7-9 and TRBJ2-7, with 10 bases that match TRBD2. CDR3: CASSATGTSVSYEQYF. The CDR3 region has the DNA TGTGCCAGCAGCGCAACCGGGACTAGCGTGAGCTACGAGCAGTACTTC. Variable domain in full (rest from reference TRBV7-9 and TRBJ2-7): DTGVSQNPRHKITKRGQNVTFRCDPISEHNRLYWYRQTLGQGPEFLTYFQNEAQLEKSRLLSDRFSAERPKGSFSTLEIQRTEQGDSAMYLCASSATGTSVSYEQYFGPGTRLTVT.